This record covers a single T cell receptor beta chain. Its antigen is as yet unknown. The data derive from a study of shared clonotypes between healthy human individuals. General observations from the study: The diversity represented, both genetic and in exposure history, was limited by few donors. Non-shared clonotypes were found to have lower generation probabilities than the clonotypes that were shared by all four of the sorted-subset donors.

TCRdb keeps only in-frame clones here, not all; method: immunoSEQ multiplex PCR. This table holds roughly 2,500,000 clones, 90% to 95% found once. Researchers partitioned CD4+ cells into CD45RA+ naive and CD45RA-negative memory subsets. Germline V gene data show CDR1 as LNHDA and CDR2 as SQIVND (reference sequence). The CDR3 is 15 amino acids. V lost 3 bases and J lost 3, with 14 bases in between. Input material: naive CD4+ T cells from PBMCs. Indicated subset: CD45RA+ positively selected. The rearrangement links TRBV19 to TRBJ1-2; possible D gene TRBD1, 5 bases. This receptor was obtained from a man younger than 35 in good health. Some clones in this sample may be carry-over from other donors' samples. DNA of the CDR3: TGTGCCAGTAGTATCTCCGGGACGGAGGACTATGGCTACACCTTC. It yields the protein CASSISGTEDYGYTF.